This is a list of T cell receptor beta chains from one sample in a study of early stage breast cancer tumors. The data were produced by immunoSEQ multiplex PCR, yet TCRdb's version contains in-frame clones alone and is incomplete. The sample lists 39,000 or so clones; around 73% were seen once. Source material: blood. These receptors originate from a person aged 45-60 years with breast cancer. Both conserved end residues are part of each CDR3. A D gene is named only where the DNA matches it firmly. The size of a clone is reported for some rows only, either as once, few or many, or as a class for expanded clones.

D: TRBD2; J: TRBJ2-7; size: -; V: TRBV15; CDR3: CATSRTSGSYEQYF; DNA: TGTGCCACCAGCAGAACTAGCGGGAGCTACGAGCAGTACTTC
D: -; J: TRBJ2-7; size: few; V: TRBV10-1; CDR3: CASSERGEGEQYF; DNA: TGCGCCAGCAGTGAGCGGGGTGAGGGCGAGCAGTACTTC
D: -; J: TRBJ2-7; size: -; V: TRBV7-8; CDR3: CASSPLSGSAPYEQYF; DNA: TGTGCCAGCAGCCCCCTCTCCGGGTCTGCACCATACGAGCAGTACTTC
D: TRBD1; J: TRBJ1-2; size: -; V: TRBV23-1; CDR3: CASSLRTGSCGYTF; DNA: TGCGCCAGCAGTCTTCGGACAGGGAGCTGTGGCTACACCTTC
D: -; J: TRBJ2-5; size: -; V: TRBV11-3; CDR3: CASSLGTGETQYF; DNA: TGTGCCAGCAGCTTAGGTACTGGTGAGACCCAGTACTTC
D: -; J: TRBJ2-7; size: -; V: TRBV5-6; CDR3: CASSSMDRPKYEQYF; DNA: TGTGCCAGCAGCTCGATGGACAGACCAAAATACGAGCAGTACTTC
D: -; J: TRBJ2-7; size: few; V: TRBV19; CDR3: CASSVGRALEQYF; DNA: TGTGCCAGTAGTGTCGGCAGGGCCCTCGAGCAGTACTTC
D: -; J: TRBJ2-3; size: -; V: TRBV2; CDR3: CASQPGAAEFDTQYF; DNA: TGTGCCAGCCAACCAGGGGCCGCGGAATTTGATACGCAGTATTTT
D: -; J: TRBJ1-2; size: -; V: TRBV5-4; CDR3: CASSLSQGNYGYTF; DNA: TGTGCCAGCAGCTTGTCCCAGGGGAACTATGGCTACACCTTC
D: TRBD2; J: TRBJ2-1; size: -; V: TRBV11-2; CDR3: CASSSAGAYNEQFF; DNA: TGTGCCAGCAGCTCTGCGGGAGCGTACAATGAGCAGTTCTTC
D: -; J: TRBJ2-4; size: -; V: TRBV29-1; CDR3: CSVVFPGEWGKNIQYF; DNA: TGCAGCGTTGTTTTTCCAGGGGAGTGGGGCAAAAACATTCAGTACTTC
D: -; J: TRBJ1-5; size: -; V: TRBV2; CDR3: CASSPPVGGPQHF; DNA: TGTGCCAGCAGTCCCCCGGTCGGTGGGCCCCAGCATTTT
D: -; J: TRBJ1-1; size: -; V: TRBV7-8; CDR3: CASTGQMNTEAFF; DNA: TGTGCCAGCACCGGACAGATGAACACTGAAGCTTTCTTT
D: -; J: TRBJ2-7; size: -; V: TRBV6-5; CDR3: CASSYKVQGIYEQYF; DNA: TGTGCCAGCAGTTACAAGGTTCAGGGGATATACGAGCAGTACTTC